Below, 9 T cell receptor beta chains from the same sample are listed, as sequenced in a study of T-cell memory formation after mild COVID-19. One entry per CDR3 protein, called by TCRdb with MiXCR from the 5' RACE reads. The sample records under 650,000 distinct CDR3 sequences, about 20% being singletons. The sequencing input was PBMCs or a T cell subset sorted from them (not recorded which). The origin of the receptors is an adult woman who had mild COVID-19 (a few samples of this study predate the infection). Cell type and time point are not known.

This clonotype was seen a few times. This chain links TRBV10-3 with TRBJ2-7; 8 bases match TRBD1. This CDR3 has 13 amino acids. The ends lost 3 bases at V and 12 bases at J; junction bases unmatched: 10. Germline values: CDR1 ENHRY, CDR2 SYGVKD. This CDR3 is CAISEIATGEPYF. CDR3 DNA: TGTGCCATCAGTGAAATAGCGACAGGGGAACCGTACTTC.

The chain joins TRBV10-3 to TRBJ2-5; 7 nucleotides line up with TRBD1. Germline V gene data show CDR1 as ENHRY and CDR2 as SYGVKD. Trimming removed 0 bases from V and 1 base from J; junction bases left unmatched: 2. CDR3 length equals 15 residues. The DNA of the CDR3 is TGTGCCATCAGTGAGTCTAGGACAGGCCAAGAGACCCAGTACTTC. It encodes CAISESRTGQETQYF.

The sample holds a few counts of this clonotype. The V call is TRBV5-8, the J call TRBJ2-5, with D hard to call. CDR1 is SGHTS, CDR2 YDEGEE, per germline. Trimming took 0 bases from V and 5 from J, leaving 11 bases between them. The CDR3 is made up of 14 amino acids. CDR3 loop: CASSLERGYETQYF. The CDR3 coding sequence is TGTGCCAGCAGCTTGGAGCGAGGTTATGAGACCCAGTACTTC.

The chain joins TRBV3-1 to TRBJ2-2, with 7 nucleotides matching TRBD2. The length of the CDR3 is 15 residues. Trimming at V came to 5 bases and at J to 4 bases, leaving 7 bases not matched to a gene. CDR1 is LGHDT and CDR2 is YNNKEL in the germline V gene (reference sequence). The CDR3 nucleotides are TGTGCCAGCAGCGCCCGAGCGGGGTTCACCGGGGAGCTGTTTTTT. It yields the protein CASSARAGFTGELFF.

This chain connects TRBV7-6 to TRBJ2-2; D may be TRBD1 (6 bases). From germline, CDR1 is SGHVS and CDR2 FNYEAQ. The CDR3 has 16 amino acids. Trimming shortened V by 0 bases and J by 2 bases, and 10 bases separated the two germline ends. CDR3 region: CASSLAPGENTGELFF. The CDR3 nucleotides read TGTGCCAGCAGCTTAGCGCCAGGGGAAAACACCGGGGAGCTGTTTTTT.

This chain's CDR3 is CASSWGQGAWGTQYF. The CDR3 DNA follows: TGTGCCAGCAGTTGGGGACAGGGGGCGTGGGGGACCCAGTACTTC. J is TRBJ2-5 and V is TRBV12-3 or TRBV12-4; 12 bases match TRBD1. The CDR3 runs to 15 residues. V lost 4 bases to trimming and J lost 7 bases; unmatched junction nucleotides: 7.

At least ten counts were recorded for this clonotype. The V gene is TRBV5-1, the J gene TRBJ2-2; the D is unclear. Trimming removed 4 bases at V and 0 bases at J, with 13 bases between. The CDR3 length is 16 residues. Per germline, CDR1 SGHRS and CDR2 YFSETQ. The chain's CDR3 is CASSLAPFSNTGELFF. The CDR3 nucleotides read TGCGCCAGCAGCCTGGCACCATTTTCGAACACCGGGGAGCTGTTTTTT. Combining the CDR3 with reference TRBV5-1 and TRBJ2-2 gives the whole variable domain KAGVTQTPRYLIKTRGQQVTLSCSPISGHRSVSWYQQTPGQGLQFLFEYFSETQRNKGNFPGRFSGRQFSNSRSEMNVSTLELGDSALYLCASSLAPFSNTGELFFGEGSRLTVL.

In this sample, this clonotype turned up a few times. V gene TRBV11-2 combines with J gene TRBJ1-1; 7 bases are a match to TRBD1. The germline gives CDR1 SGHAT, CDR2 FQNNGV. The trim removed 4 bases at V and 4 bases at J, leaving 3 bases unmatched. CDR3 size: 13 residues. The DNA of the CDR3 is TGTGCCAGCAGCTGGGAGGGGGCCACTGAAGCTTTCTTT. This codes for CASSWEGATEAFF.

This clonotype showed up just a few times. This sequence joins TRBV10-3 and TRBJ1-1; 10 nucleotides align to TRBD1. J was trimmed by 6 bases and V by 10 bases; bases with no gene match: 5. Germline V gene lookup returns CDR1 ENHRY and CDR2 SYGVKD. The CDR3 is 12 amino acids. The CDR3 sequence is CATRTGGPEAFF. Written as DNA, the CDR3 is TGTGCCACCCGGACAGGGGGACCTGAAGCTTTCTTT.